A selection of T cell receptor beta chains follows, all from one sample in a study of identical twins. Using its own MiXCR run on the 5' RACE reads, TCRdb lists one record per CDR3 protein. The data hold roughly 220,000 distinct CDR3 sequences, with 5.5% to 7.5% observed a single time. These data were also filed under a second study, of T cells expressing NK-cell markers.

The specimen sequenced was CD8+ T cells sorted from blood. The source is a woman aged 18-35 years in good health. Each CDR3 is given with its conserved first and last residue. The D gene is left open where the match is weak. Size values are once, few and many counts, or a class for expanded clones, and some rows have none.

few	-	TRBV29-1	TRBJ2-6	TGCAGCGTTTGGGCCCGCCAAAACAGCTCTGGGGCCAACGTCCTGACTTTC	CSVWARQNSSGANVLTF
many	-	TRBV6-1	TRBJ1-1	TGTGCCATCCTAAAACCGAGTTATACGAACACTGAAGCTTTCTTT	CAILKPSYTNTEAFF
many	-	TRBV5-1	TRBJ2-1	TGCGCCACCTCACCGACTCGGTCACTCGTCAATGAGCAGTTCTTC	CATSPTRSLVNEQFF
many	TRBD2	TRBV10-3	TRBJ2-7	TGTGCCATCAGCACTAGCGGGACGAGCTCCTACGAGCAGTACTTC	CAISTSGTSSYEQYF
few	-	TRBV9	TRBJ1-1	TGTGCCAGCAGCGCCCGGCGTATGGGGACGAGGGCTGAAGCTTTCTTT	CASSARRMGTRAEAFF
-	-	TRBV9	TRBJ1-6	TGTGCCAGCAGCGCCGGGGGGGGAGCCAATTCACCCCTCCACTTT	CASSAGGGANSPLHF
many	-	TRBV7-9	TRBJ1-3	TGTGCCAGCAGCTTGCCGATCCCCGTCTCTGGAAACACCATATATTTT	CASSLPIPVSGNTIYF
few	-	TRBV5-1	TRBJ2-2	TGCGCCAGCAGCTTGGAATTATTCGGCACCGGGGAGCTGTTTTTT	CASSLELFGTGELFF
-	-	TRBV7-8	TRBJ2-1	TGTGCCAGGGGCTTAGTGCTAGCAGAGGAGCAGTTCTTC	CARGLVLAEEQFF
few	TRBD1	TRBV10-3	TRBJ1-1	TGTGCCATCGGGGCAGGGGGACGGACTGAAGCTTTCTTT	CAIGAGGRTEAFF
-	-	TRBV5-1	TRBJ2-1	TGCGCCAGCAGCCATGTTCAATCGGGGGATGAGCAGTTCTTC	CASSHVQSGDEQFF
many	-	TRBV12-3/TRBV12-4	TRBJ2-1	TGTGCCAGCAGTTTAGAGGTCGGGAAGGGTCAGAGGGAATTTGAGCAGTTCTTC	CASSLEVGKGQREFEQFF
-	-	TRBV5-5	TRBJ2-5	TGTGCCAGCAGCCCTGTGGGCCCCCCAGGAGAGACCCAGTACTTC	CASSPVGPPGETQYF
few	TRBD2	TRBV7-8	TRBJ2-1	TGTGCCAGCAGCTCGTACATACTAGCGGGGGGTTACAATGAGCAGTTCTTC	CASSSYILAGGYNEQFF
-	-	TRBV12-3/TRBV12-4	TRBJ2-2	TGTGCCAGCAGTCTAACCCTTTACACCGGGGAGCTGTTTTTT	CASSLTLYTGELFF
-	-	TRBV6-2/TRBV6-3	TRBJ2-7	TGTGCCAGCAGTTACTTGCGCACGTCCTACGAGCAGTACTTC	CASSYLRTSYEQYF
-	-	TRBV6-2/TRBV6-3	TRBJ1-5	TGTGCCACCCGTCTTGGCAATCAGCCCCAGCATTTT	CATRLGNQPQHF
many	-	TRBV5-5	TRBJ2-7	TGTGCCAGCAGCTTTAGGATCGAGCAGTACTTC	CASSFRIEQYF
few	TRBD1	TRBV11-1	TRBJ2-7	TGTGCCAGCACCGAGGACAGGGGGGCCTACGAGCAGTACTTC	CASTEDRGAYEQYF
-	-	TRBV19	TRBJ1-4	TGTGCCAGTAGTCCAGGGACGGCAACTAATGAAAAACTGTTTTTT	CASSPGTATNEKLFF
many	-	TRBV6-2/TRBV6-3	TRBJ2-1	TGTGCCAGCAGTTACGGGAATGAGCAGTTCTTC	CASSYGNEQFF
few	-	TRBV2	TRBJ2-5	TGTGCCAGCAGGGATTATGAGACCCAGTACTTC	CASRDYETQYF
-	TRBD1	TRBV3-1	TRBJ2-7	TGTGCCAGCAGCCAACCCGGGACAGGGCACGAGCAGTACTTC	CASSQPGTGHEQYF
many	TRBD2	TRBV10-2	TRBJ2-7	TGCGCCAGCAGTGGCCCCGGGACTAGCGGGAGGTACGAGCAGTACTTC	CASSGPGTSGRYEQYF
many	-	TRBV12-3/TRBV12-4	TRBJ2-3	TGTGCCAGCACGAGTGTGGGCTATAGCACAGATACGCAGTATTTT	CASTSVGYSTDTQYF
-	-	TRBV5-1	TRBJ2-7	TGCGCCAGCAGCTTGTGGGACGCTTCTCTCTACGAGCAGTACTTC	CASSLWDASLYEQYF
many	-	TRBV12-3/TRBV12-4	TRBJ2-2	TGTGCCAGCAGTCCGGGACTCTACACCGGGGAGCTGTTTTTT	CASSPGLYTGELFF
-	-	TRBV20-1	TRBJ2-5	TGCAGTGAGCAGGGTTTGGGAGAGACCCAGTACTTC	CSEQGLGETQYF
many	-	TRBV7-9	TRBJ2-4	TGTGCCAGCACCGAGTCGGTTTACATTCAGTACTTC	CASTESVYIQYF